These 6 T cell receptor delta chains share one sample of origin, sequenced in a study of γδ T cells in repeated Plasmodium falciparum infection. Bulk repertoires came from Vgamma9/Vdelta2+ or Vdelta2-negative gammadelta T cells flow-sorted from PBMC. TCRdb called clones anew from the multiplex PCR reads with CATT. The sample holds approximately 60,000 delta-chain clones; around 1.7% are singletons and the top ten take 15%. Sequencing was performed on gamma-delta T cells from blood. The origin of the receptors is a pool of human donors (malaria-infected and uninfected, not separated).

As concerns this clone: TCRdb assigns this DNA the protein of a much larger clone, which departs from its translation at residues 19 and 22; this likely reflects a read error, and the protein shown comes from translating the DNA. The CDR3 region is CALGGPGSVTTGALGESRVGKPIF. The CDR3 region has the DNA TGTGCTCTTGGGGGCCCTGGGAGTGTGACGACCGGGGCACTGGGGGAGAGTCGGGTCGGTAAACCCATCTTT. No J gene was assigned, while the V gene was called as TRDV1; TRDD3 is taken as the D call from the table, unchecked against the DNA. The CDR3 is 24 residues long. Germline loops: CDR1 TSWWSYY, CDR2 QGS.

The sample holds a few counts of this clone. A read error likely explains why the TCRdb protein, taken from a much larger clone, differs from this DNA's translation at residue 21; the protein shown is translated from the DNA. CDR3 sequence: CALGELHPLRFLPYWGSPSFRIGKLIF. CDR3 nucleotide sequence: TGTGCTCTTGGGGAACTCCACCCTTTAAGGTTCCTACCTTACTGGGGGTCCCCTTCCTTTCGCATCGGGAAACTCATCTTT. The chain joins TRDV1 to TRDJ1, with D possibly being TRDD3 (8 bases). The J gene is not listed in TCRdb, so it was assigned here from a DNA match to germline. This CDR3 contains 27 residues. CDR1 and CDR2 from the germline V gene are TSWWSYY and QGS. V lost 0 bases, J lost 8 bases, and 52 bases lay in between.

A remark on this clone: The likely explanation is a read error, given a far larger clone one base away. This specimen includes other DNA sequences encoding the same CDR3. The rearrangement joins TRDV2 to TRDJ1, with 13 bases fitting TRDD3. The germline gives CDR1 GEAIGNYY, CDR2 EKD. The CDR3 runs to 21 residues. J gave up 3 bases and V 4 bases, and 22 bases lay outside the gene matches. CDR3 sequence: CACESLRIEGTGGYASDKLIF. The CDR3 nucleotides read TGTGCCTGTGAATCCCTTCGGATCGAGGGTACTGGGGGATACGCGTCCGATAAACTCATCTTT.

This clone turned up a few times. A far larger clone differs by one base, so this is likely a read error. Other DNA sequences within the sample encode an identical CDR3. The V gene corresponds to TRDV2; no J gene was called; the D call TRDD3 from the table was never checked on the DNA. Germline CDR1 is GEAIGNYY and CDR2 is EKD. This CDR3 has 18 residues. CDR3 bases: TGTGCCTGTGACACTGGTACTGGGGGATACCCTTACACCGATAAACTCATCTTC. Translating it yields CACDTGTGGYPYTDKLIF.

About this clone: The protein held in TCRdb is that of a much larger clone and does not match this DNA's translation at residue 18, likely because of a read error; the protein shown is translated from the DNA. The J gene is uncalled and the V gene is TRDV3; the DNA was not compared with TRDD3, the D call given in the table. Germline V gives CDR1 TVYSNPD, CDR2 GDNSRS (reference sequence). This CDR3 is 19 amino acids long. CDR3 protein: CAFRRSLYWGTHRSDKLTF. In DNA form, the CDR3 reads TGTGCCTTTCGAAGGTCCCTTTACTGGGGGACCCACCGATCCGATAAACTCACCTTT.

This clone was seen a few times. The protein that TCRdb holds for this DNA derives from a much larger clone and differs from the translated DNA at residues 8 and 10, which likely indicates a read error; the protein shown here is translated from the DNA. The chain couples TRDV2 to TRDJ1; TRDD3 might be the D (5 bases). In germline, CDR1 is GEAIGNYY, CDR2 EKD. This CDR3 has 23 residues. Deletions cut 3 bases from V and 2 bases from J, with 39 bases between. The CDR3 protein is CACDSEGGKGEVLGSSRTDKLIF. The CDR3 DNA reads TGTGCCTGTGACTCTGAGGGGGGTAAAGGAGAGGTTTTGGGATCTAGTCGTACCGATAAACTCATCTTT.